This T cell receptor (beta chain) was obtained from a study of blood T cell repertoires in COVID-19. Overall study context: Samples of COVID-19 (acute and convalescent) were obtained from the United States, Italy and Spain.

The CDR3 contains 18 residues. V trimming: 1 base; J trimming: 2 bases; junction bases outside the gene matches: 14. Germline-derived CDR1 and CDR2 are MNHEY and SVGEGT. Using immunoSEQ multiplex PCR, the repertoire was profiled, and TCRdb retains in-frame clones only, with some absent. The repertoire holds some 120,000 clones, with approximately 90% as singletons. The sequenced sample consisted of peripheral blood. This TCR derives from a human donor with active COVID-19. The donor label of this sample is uncertain. This chain joins TRBV6-2 or TRBV6-3 and TRBJ2-7; 7 bases are shared with TRBD2. Here the CDR3 DNA reads TGTGCCAGCAGTTACTTTGTCGGTCGGCTAGCGGAAACCTACGAGCAGTACTTC. Residues: CASSYFVGRLAETYEQYF.